Sequencing of this T cell receptor (beta chain) was carried out in a study of early T cells in non-severe SARS-CoV-2 infection. Findings and limits, study-wide: Database matching using VDJdb favored anti-spike CD8 responses, with private and CD4 specificities left missing.

Individual cDNA molecules carried attached unique molecular identifiers. TCRdb recomputed calls from the 5' RACE reads with MiXCR, one row per CDR3 protein. The data hold more than 65,000 distinct CDR3 sequences, with about 12% observed a single time. Worth noting for this clonotype: Its cognate antigen is unknown.

The CDR3 loop spans 17 amino acids. Trimming cost V 3 bases and J 5 bases; bases outside gene matches: 13. Per the germline V gene, CDR1 is KGHDR and CDR2 is SFDVKD. The receptor's source is an adult who was a healthcare worker with PCR-confirmed SARS-CoV-2 infection or an uninfected control (not recorded which). The sequenced sample was whole blood. The V and J genes are TRBV24-1 and TRBJ2-3, with TRBD2 identical over 7 bases. CDR3 region: CATSDPRPAGVEDTQYF. The CDR3, as DNA: TGTGCCACCAGTGATCCCCGCCCGGCGGGAGTAGAAGATACGCAGTATTTT.